This entry concerns a single T cell receptor (beta chain). The same CDR3 can be traced to other DNA sequences in this sample. This CDR3 is built from 15 residues. Germline CDR1 reads MNHEY; CDR2 reads SVGAGI. The V and J ends lost 0 bases and 7 bases, in that order; junction bases with no gene match: 4. This sample stems from a study of blood T cell repertoires in COVID-19. The overall study: The samples span acute and convalescent COVID-19 from the United States, Italy and Spain.

The protocol was immunoSEQ multiplex PCR, while the TCRdb copy is restricted to in-frame clones and leaves out a portion. The table includes 300,000 to 400,000 clones, 85% to 90% detected once. Cohorts were based on clinical histories the participants reported. The rearrangement joins TRBV6-5 to TRBJ1-4, with 8 bases lining up with TRBD1. The sample was PBMCs or T cells enriched from blood (not recorded which). The source is a woman younger than 45 with acute COVID-19. CDR3 protein: CASSYSQGAGEKLFF. The DNA of the CDR3 is TGTGCCAGCAGTTACTCGCAGGGGGCGGGTGAAAAACTGTTTTTT.